This TCR beta chain was documented in a study of blood T cell repertoires in COVID-19. Sequenced by immunoSEQ multiplex PCR; TCRdb stores in-frame clones only, minus some. Here the sample spans approximately 150,000 clones, roughly 90% being singletons. The V gene end was trimmed by 3 bases and the J gene end by 5 bases; junction bases not matched to a gene: 1. Germline V gene data show CDR1 as SNHLY and CDR2 as FYNNEI. The CDR3 runs 14 residues. The chain has TRBV2 and TRBJ1-5, with 10 bases identical to TRBD1. Sequenced input: peripheral blood. This TCR came from a man in his 70s with active COVID-19. CDR3 nucleotides: TGTGCCAGCAGTGAGGGACAGGGGTATCAGCCCCAGCATTTT. Its translation: CASSEGQGYQPQHF. The variable domain in full, with the rest retrieved from reference TRBV2 and TRBJ1-5, is EPEVTQTPSHQVTQMGQEVILRCVPISNHLYFYWYRQILGQKVEFLVSFYNNEISEKSEIFDDQFSVERPDGSNFTLKIRSTKLEDSAMYFCASSEGQGYQPQHFGDGTRLSIL.